This record looks at one TCR beta chain sequence and its context. Its antigen is unknown. The CDR3 spans 14 residues. Germline CDR1 reads MGHRA; CDR2 reads YSYEKL. Between the trimmed V and J ends, which lost 3 bases and 2 bases, there was a span of 10 bases. TCRdb's table, derived via immunoSEQ multiplex PCR, lists solely in-frame clones and lacks some. The sample consists of 30,000 to 40,000 clones, roughly 75% of them appearing once. These data originate in a study of a mutant IDH1 vaccine in newly diagnosed glioma. Study overall: Earlier therapy was either radiotherapy, temozolomide, or both, and most got both.

The time point denotes: week 35, safety follow-up. Doses consisted of 300 ug of mutant IDH1 20-mer peptide each, paired with topical imiquimod. The starting material was PBMCs, obtained from a glioma patient whose treatment included an IDH1 peptide vaccine. This sequence was found in a man aged 35 to 55 with glioma. Some clones in this sample may be carry-over from other donors' samples. This sequence joins TRBV4-1 and TRBJ1-2, with a tentative D call TRBD1 (5 bases). In nucleotides, the CDR3 is TGCGCCAGCAGCCAGCGAGACAGCAACTATGGCTACACCTTC. Translated, it gives CASSQRDSNYGYTF.